This TCR beta chain was identified during a study of T cell responses to AZD1222 COVID-19 vaccine. Profiled with immunoSEQ multiplex PCR; TCRdb holds only in-frame clones, not every one. The data show 100,000 to 150,000 clones, around 92% seen once. The clonotype comes from an adult in good health. Sequencing was performed on peripheral blood, taken on day 0 of AZD1222 vaccination.

The CDR3 nucleotides read TGTGCCTGGCGGCATCCGGGACAGGGGGCAGGCACCGGGGAGCTGTTTTTT. Residues: CAWRHPGQGAGTGELFF. The chain joins TRBV30 to TRBJ2-2; 12 bases are a match to TRBD1. J was trimmed by 4 bases and V by 5 bases; bases with no gene match: 11. This CDR3 comprises 17 residues. The germline gives CDR1 GTSNPN, CDR2 SVGIG (reference sequence).